The T cell receptor beta chain described here comes from a study of regulatory T cells in long-lasting Graves disease (dated by TCRdb to the early 2020s). A note on the overall study: Patients with newly diagnosed Graves' disease had been on antithyroid drugs for under 3 months. Patients with persistent Graves' disease were compared with patients with newly diagnosed Graves' disease using TCR sequencing and RNA sequencing of peripheral blood. The study took place in China and was registered as a clinical trial. TCR sequencing covered some 13 persistent and some 20 newly diagnosed Graves' disease patients, approximately 33 samples in total. On the study overall, not on this receptor specifically: The study examined only peripheral blood because the primary lesion, thyroid tissue, could not be accessed. As a limitation, the authors acknowledged that the small sample size may reduce accuracy. Compared with newly diagnosed patients, persistent Graves' disease patients had lower TCR Shannon entropy and fewer highly expanded clones, which suggests clonal expansion. A larger number of public clonotypes was shared among persistent patients (over 2,500) than among newly diagnosed patients (around 970). Sequencing and analysis were restricted to the TCR beta chain. Persistent disease showed preferential use of TRBV28, TRBJ1-2 and TRBJ2-5, whereas newly diagnosed disease favored TRBV20-1 and TRBJ2-1.

This clonotype was found many times. Its cognate antigen has yet to be identified. No much larger clonotype is one base removed from it; base qualities were not supplied. V is pared back by 1 base and J by 5 bases, with 10 bases lying between the germline termini. From its cysteine to its phenylalanine, the CDR3 spans 14 amino acids. Only CDR3 DNA remains: 42 bases, in frame from the first base. Via the germline V gene, CDR1 is SGHRS and CDR2 YFSETQ. The method behind the library was multiplex PCR. The instrument was an Illumina HiSeq 4000. TCR beta libraries were built with iRepertoire HTBI primers and Arm-PCR amplification of CDR3 regions. Before sequencing, the PCR products underwent gel purification. As for the original processing: Gene usage analysis of CDR3 amino acid clonotypes used the 50 to 70 TRBV and around 13 TRBJ segments found across samples. COPE and FqMerger were used to merge filtered high-quality paired reads into contigs. Contigs were aligned with BLAST to IMGT TRBV, TRBD and TRBJ reference genes, and CDR3 was defined per IMGT. Any clonotype with a frequency above 0.1% was counted as a highly expanded clone. Repertoire diversity was measured by Shannon entropy, and V-J evenness by the Gini coefficient. Public clonotypes were defined as clonotypes shared by more than one individual. TCRdb ran its own pipeline on the public reads, namely fastp trimming at Q25 and MiXCR clone calling, and kept in-frame beta chains. CDR3 protein sequences are deduplicated, and each keeps its most common genes and DNA. None of the V and J calls come from the authors' own analysis; TCRdb made them. For this sample the table gives approximately 360,000 distinct CDR3 sequences, of which about 11% were detected only once. The ten largest make up approximately 17% of the sample.

This specimen's time point label, per the study, means: newly diagnosed GD, antithyroid drugs for less than 3 months. RNA was extracted from PBMCs in TRIzol for both TCR sequencing and RNA sequencing. Graves' disease was diagnosed according to American Thyroid Association guidelines. Patients were recruited from an endocrinology department in Xi'an, China. Each patient gave 7 to 9.5 milliliters of peripheral blood, collected in an EDTA anticoagulant tube. PBMCs were isolated by Ficoll Paque Plus density gradient separation without further T cell sorting. An Agilent 2100 Bioanalyzer and agarose gel were used to check RNA quality, while a NanoDrop 2000 measured RNA concentration. These data also featured in a second study, about T cells in Graves' hyperthyroidism and ophthalmopathy. As noted in the second study: Stable Graves' hyperthyroidism was defined as no progression to ophthalmopathy during 18 months of follow-up. Hyperthyroidism patients were newly diagnosed, had a disease duration of under 2 months, and were aged 18 to 65 years. The study excluded patients with uncontrolled infections, other autoimmune diseases, pregnancy or lactation. Diagnoses were established on the basis of clinical symptoms, serum thyroxine and TRAb, thyroid ultrasound, and orbital computed tomography. The TCR CDR3 was subjected to a first round of RT-PCR using the HTBI primer set and the Qiagen OneStep RT-PCR kit. Most expanded thyroid clonotypes (frequency above 0.001) were also detected in blood, a finding suggesting that blood repertoires may reflect thyroid immune responses. Ophthalmopathy was separated from stable hyperthyroidism by a 13 V-J signature model, with around 90% sensitivity and 81% to 82% specificity obtained in cross-validation and 80%/75% obtained in testing. In validation, progression to ophthalmopathy was predicted by the model with about 70% sensitivity and under 85% specificity, a median of approximately 6.5 months before onset. TCR V-J signatures able to tell the groups apart were searched for in a discovery cohort of more than 90 patients, of whom over 40 had Graves' ophthalmopathy and 55 to 60 had stable Graves' hyperthyroidism. An independent validation cohort of 18 to 20 hyperthyroidism patients and 17 patients who later progressed to ophthalmopathy tested prospective prediction of ophthalmopathy. The approximately 90 discovery patients were randomly split 7:3 into training and test sets. Thyroid tissue and blood T-cell repertoires from six or seven Graves' hyperthyroidism patients were also compared in the study. Once sampling was done, hyperthyroidism patients were given methimazole at a starting dose of 30 mg daily, whereas ophthalmopathy patients were given high-dose intravenous methylprednisolone. A second multiplex PCR round built the libraries, followed by size selection and purification. Libraries were sequenced paired-end with 100 bp reads on an Illumina HiSeq2000. SOAPnuke was used to process the raw data, removing reads that contained adapters or uncalled bases, had a mean Phred below 15, or lacked an exact match to the constant primer or identifier. COPE v1.2.5 was used to merge high-quality paired reads, and clonotypes were defined as unique nucleotide sequences. MiTCR v1.1 was used to align the clonotypes against IMGT TRBV, TRBD and TRBJ reference segments. The analysis was restricted to V-J combinations with a frequency above 0.0001, which together covered around 99% of the repertoires. A TCS score was defined as the ratio of F50 (clonal expansion) to E x V (chaos), with BLOSUM62-based TCRdist applied between CDR3 peptides within each V-J. Welch's t-statistics and random forest reduced approximately 520 V-J features to 13, which were used in a naive Bayes classifier (R e1071). No statistical method was used to fix the sample size in advance, and group allocation was not hidden from the investigators. The paper describes TCR Vbeta CDR3 sequencing of 140 or so peripheral blood samples, made up of 43 ophthalmopathy patients, some 80 hyperthyroidism patients and approximately 17 progressor patients.

Here the sequenced sample was peripheral blood mononuclear cells (PBMCs), taken at new diagnosis, from a patient treated with antithyroid drugs. This receptor was taken from a woman aged 18-30 years with Graves disease. Donor details come from another sample of the same person, matched by shared clones. This sequence uses TRBV5-1 and TRBJ1-5; there is no confident call for the D gene. The CDR3 sequence is CASSLMGLHQPQHF. The DNA reads TGCGCCAGCAGCTTGATGGGTCTCCATCAGCCCCAGCATTTT.